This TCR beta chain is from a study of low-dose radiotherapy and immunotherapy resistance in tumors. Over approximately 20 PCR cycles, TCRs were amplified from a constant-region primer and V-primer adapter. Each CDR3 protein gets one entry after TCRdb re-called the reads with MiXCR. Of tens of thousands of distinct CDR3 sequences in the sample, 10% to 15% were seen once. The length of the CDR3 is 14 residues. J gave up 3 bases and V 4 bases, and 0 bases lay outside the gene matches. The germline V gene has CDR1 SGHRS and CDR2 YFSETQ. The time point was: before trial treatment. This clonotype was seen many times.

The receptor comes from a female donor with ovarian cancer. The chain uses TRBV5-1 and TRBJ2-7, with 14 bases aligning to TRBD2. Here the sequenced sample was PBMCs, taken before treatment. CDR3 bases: TGCGCCAGCAGCGGGACTAGCGGGGGCTACGAGCAGTACTTC. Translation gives CASSGTSGGYEQYF.